The clone carrying this TCR beta chain has more than one count but fewer than ten. The V end lost 3 bases, the J end lost 6 bases, and 5 bases lay between the germline ends. CDR1 and CDR2 from the germline V gene are MGHDK and SYGVNS. There are 11 residues in the CDR3. The assay was immunoSEQ multiplex PCR, and TCRdb's table has in-frame clones only and misses some. The sample yields 250,000 to 350,000 clones, 76% seen once. The data were taken from a study of cytotoxic CD8 clonotypes in ibrutinib-treated CLL. The sequences come from PBMCs, collected at disease progression, from a patient treated with ibrutinib. The source of this sequence is a human donor with chronic lymphocytic leukemia. The gene calls are TRBV25-1 and TRBJ1-2, with D unresolved. As DNA, the CDR3 is TGTGCCAGCAGTGACAGCAATGGCTACACCTTC. Protein sequence: CASSDSNGYTF.